Presented here are 8 T cell receptor beta chains from one specimen sequenced in a study of Graves' ophthalmopathy and Graves' hyperthyroidism. RNA transcripts served as template for amplifying TCR beta CDR3 sequences. First-round RT-PCR employed HTBI primers, with a second-round multiplex PCR after it. One entry per CDR3 protein results from TCRdb running MiXCR on the multiplex PCR reads. The sample contains just over 400,000 distinct CDR3 sequences, roughly 21% of which appear only once. Sequenced material: peripheral blood. The source of these receptors is a woman aged 18-30 years with stable Graves' hyperthyroidism.

This clonotype was observed many times. The chain is built from TRBV15 and TRBJ2-4, with TRBD2 matching over 7 bases. The CDR3 has 12 amino acids. Germline V lookup: CDR1 LNHNV, CDR2 YYDKDF (reference sequence). V gave up 9 bases and J gave up 5 bases; unmatched junction bases: 4. The CDR3 nucleotides are TGTGCCACGGGAGGGGCGCAAAACATTCAGTACTTC. The encoded protein is CATGGAQNIQYF.

This clonotype was seen only a few times. This clone may be a read error of a much larger clone one base away. The chain uses TRBV6-4 and TRBJ2-2; the match to TRBD1 covers 9 bases. The CDR3 covers 15 residues. The V gene's germline CDR1 is MRHNA and CDR2 SNTAGT. CDR3 nucleotide sequence: TGTGCCAGCAGTGAACAGGGGGCCAGCACCGGGGAGCTGTGTTTT. Translated, it gives CASSEQGASTGELCF.

This clonotype was seen only a few times. The CDR3 DNA reads as TGTGCCAGCAGTTCGGACAGGGGATCCCAAGAGACCCAGTACTTC. Protein sequence: CASSSDRGSQETQYF. The chain combines TRBV12-3 or TRBV12-4 with TRBJ2-5, with 9 bases identical to TRBD1. The junction had 4 bases not matched to a gene; V was cut back by 4 bases and J by 1 base. This CDR3 region has 15 residues.

This clonotype was observed at least ten times. This sequence joins TRBV2 and TRBJ2-7; no clear D. The germline gives CDR1 SNHLY, CDR2 FYNNEI. The CDR3 length is 14 residues. Trimming removed 3 bases from V and 0 bases from J, with 9 bases in between. The CDR3 spells CASSDLGSSYEQYF. The CDR3 DNA reads TGTGCCAGCAGTGATCTGGGCAGCTCCTACGAGCAGTACTTC.

This chain joins TRBV28 and TRBJ2-7, with 9 bases aligning to TRBD1. From germline, CDR1 is MDHEN and CDR2 SYDVKM. The CDR3 is 15 amino acids. J was trimmed by 3 bases and V by 7 bases; bases with no gene match: 10. CDR3 DNA: TGTGCCAGCACCCCCTCACAGGGGGCGGGCTACGAGCAGTACTTC. Translation gives CASTPSQGAGYEQYF.

V is TRBV27 and J is TRBJ1-5, with 8 bases identical to TRBD1. CDR1 is MNHEY and CDR2 is SMNVEV in the germline V gene (reference sequence). There are 14 residues in the CDR3. V trimming: 2 bases; J trimming: 7 bases; junction bases outside the gene matches: 4. The CDR3 DNA is TGTGCCAGCAGTTTAGGGACAGGTTCACAGCCCCAGCATTTT. Translating gives CASSLGTGSQPQHF.

The V and J genes are TRBV29-1 and TRBJ2-5; 11 bases match TRBD2. Losses at the gene ends were 6 bases for V and 4 bases for J; bases not matched to a gene: 10. CDR1 and CDR2 (germline): SQVTM, ANQGSEA. The CDR3 has 15 residues. The CDR3 nucleotides read TGCAGCGTCCTACTTAGCGGGGGGGCGGGAGAGACCCAGTACTTC. It translates to CSVLLSGGAGETQYF.

The V call is TRBV25-1, the J call TRBJ1-5; D may be TRBD1 (5 bases). V was pared by 6 bases and J by 6 bases, with 15 bases between. Germline-derived CDR1 and CDR2 are MGHDK and SYGVNS. This CDR3 is 14 amino acids long. CDR3 region: CASSPTGWGQPQHF. The CDR3 nucleotides read TGTGCCAGCAGCCCCACAGGTTGGGGTCAGCCCCAGCATTTT.